This entry features one T cell receptor (beta chain) sequence. Its specificity is unknown. Germline V lookup: CDR1 SGHNT, CDR2 YENEEA. The CDR3 loop spans 15 amino acids. Trimming removed 2 bases from V and 4 bases from J, with 14 bases in between. A TCRbeta library incorporating unique molecular identifiers was prepared. TCRdb passed the PCR reads through MiXCR, listing each CDR3 protein once. The sample consists of 220,000 or so distinct CDR3 sequences, less than 9% of them appearing once. The data were taken from a study of T-cell reconstitution after alpha-beta-depleted transplantation in children. Whole-study results and caveats: Newly produced T cells mostly accounted for T-cell counts and diversity one year post-transplant. The origin of alpha-beta T cells about two months after transplant was reportedly several hundred expanded graft clones. Recipient T cells and thymic progenitors that survived gave rise to the high TCRbeta diversity observed at day 60 in some patients.

The V gene is TRBV11-3, the J gene TRBJ2-5, with TRBD1 as a possible D gene (6 bases). Sample: PBMCs, mostly from graft donor cells, taken 180 days after TCRalphabeta/CD19-depleted stem cell transplant. This TCR derives from a male patient between 5 and 17 years old who had a stem cell transplant for acute lymphoblastic leukemia, so the T cells may come from the graft donor. The CDR3 sequence is CASSLTGRSRETQYF. The CDR3 DNA is TGTGCCAGCAGCTTAACAGGGCGGTCGAGAGAGACCCAGTACTTC.